The clone carrying this T cell receptor beta chain was observed many times. Preparation of the TCRbeta library involved a method that used unique molecular identifiers. TCRdb used MiXCR to reprocess the PCR reads, holding one entry per CDR3 protein. The repertoire has about 230,000 distinct CDR3 sequences, about a tenth of them found once; the top ten carry approximately 30%. This sample was included in a study of T-cell reconstitution after alpha-beta-depleted transplantation in children. Trimming left V 5 bases short and J 2 bases short, with 10 bases between. The CDR3 contains 12 residues. CDR1 and CDR2 (germline): SQVTM, ANQGSEA.

The material sequenced was PBMCs, taken before TCRalphabeta/CD19-depleted stem cell transplant. This receptor was obtained from a child less than two years old with acute myeloid leukemia, due to receive a stem cell transplant. The chain joins TRBV29-1 to TRBJ2-7, with D possibly being TRBD1 (5 bases). CDR3 nucleotides: TGCAGCGTTATCCAGGGTCCCTACGAGCAGTACTTC. Protein product: CSVIQGPYEQYF.